These 32 T cell receptor beta chains came from one sample sequenced in a study of cytomegalovirus exposure and HLA in healthy donors. The PCR employed 60 Vbeta primers together with 13 Jbeta primers. Libraries were prepared by immunoSEQ multiplex PCR; TCRdb keeps only in-frame clonotypes and omits some of them. This table has roughly 200,000 clones, around 79% appearing once. The sample was PBMCs. These receptors were obtained from a woman younger than 45 in good health and CMV-seropositive.

The chain recombines TRBV5-4 with TRBJ2-1; TRBD1 agrees at 10 bases. The CDR3 spans 16 residues. Trimming at V came to 4 bases and at J to 7 bases, leaving 11 bases not matched to a gene. Germline V gene data show CDR1 as SGHNT and CDR2 as YYREEE (reference sequence). CDR3 nucleotides: TGTGCCAGCAGCCCGGGGGGGGACAGGGGTTCTAATGAGCAGTTCTTC. Translating gives CASSPGGDRGSNEQFF.

The chain joins TRBV18 to TRBJ1-2; D is perhaps TRBD1 (5 bases). Trimming removed 2 bases from V and 6 bases from J, with 13 bases in between. CDR1 is KGHSH, CDR2 LQKENI, per germline. CDR3 size: 14 residues. CDR3 sequence reads: CASSPGRGKDGYTF. The CDR3 nucleotides are TGTGCCAGCTCACCAGGGCGGGGGAAGGATGGCTACACCTTC.

The CDR3 spells CASSITATNEKLFF. The CDR3, as DNA: TGTGCCAGTAGTATAACAGCAACTAATGAAAAACTGTTTTTT. The chain employs TRBV19 and TRBJ1-4; D not resolved. The germline V and J ends were trimmed by 2 bases and 0 bases, with 4 bases remaining between them. Germline V gene sequence: CDR1 LNHDA, CDR2 SQIVND (reference sequence). The CDR3 is 14 amino acids.

The chain carries TRBV6-5 and TRBJ2-7; 8 nucleotides align to TRBD1. Germline V gene lookup returns CDR1 MNHEY and CDR2 SVGAGI. The CDR3 consists of 15 residues. V lost 5 bases, J lost 3 bases, and 9 bases stayed unmatched. This CDR3 reads CASSPLMTGDYEQYF. CDR3 bases: TGTGCCAGCAGTCCCCTAATGACAGGGGACTACGAGCAGTACTTC.

V gene TRBV4-2 combines with J gene TRBJ2-7, with 11 bases aligning to TRBD2. Looked up from germline, CDR1 is LGHNA and CDR2 is YNFKEQ. V lost 0 bases, J lost 3 bases, and 7 bases stayed unmatched. The CDR3 runs 17 residues. CDR3 amino acids: CASSQEGPGLADYEQYF. The CDR3 nucleotides read TGTGCCAGCAGCCAAGAGGGCCCGGGACTAGCGGACTACGAGCAGTACTTC.

This clone was recorded once. In the same sample, other DNA sequences code for this CDR3. V and J are TRBV18 and TRBJ2-1; maybe TRBD2 (6 bases). V shed 3 bases and J shed 4 bases, with 7 bases lying between them. The germline V gene has CDR1 KGHSH and CDR2 LQKENI. The CDR3 extends over 13 amino acids. This CDR3 reads CASSPREYNEQFF. CDR3 DNA sequence: TGTGCCAGCTCACCCCGGGAGTACAATGAGCAGTTCTTC.

The chain joins TRBV5-1 to TRBJ1-1; 7 bases fit TRBD1. J was trimmed by 2 bases and V by 3 bases; bases with no gene match: 7. The CDR3 covers 15 residues. CDR1 and CDR2 from the germline V gene are SGHRS and YFSETQ. The CDR3 here is CASSWSGQANTEAFF. In nucleotides, the CDR3 is TGCGCCAGCAGCTGGTCCGGACAGGCTAACACTGAAGCTTTCTTT.

The rearrangement links TRBV29-1 to TRBJ2-7, with 7 bases fitting TRBD1. Germline CDR1 SQVTM, CDR2 ANQGSEA. This CDR3 comprises 14 residues. The V segment lost 6 bases and the J segment 2 bases; nucleotides outside the gene matches: 10. The CDR3 reads CSVVRDSHPYEQYF. The CDR3 DNA reads as TGCAGCGTCGTTCGGGACAGCCATCCCTACGAGCAGTACTTC.

The chain employs TRBV7-8 and TRBJ1-1; D might be TRBD1 (6 bases). V was shortened by 6 bases and J by 6 bases, with 11 bases between the two germline ends. Per germline, CDR1 SGHVS and CDR2 FQNEAQ. CDR3 length: 12 residues. CDR3 DNA: TGTGCCAGCAGTCGAGGGACATCTGAAGCTTTCTTT. Its protein product is CASSRGTSEAFF.

This rearrangement joins TRBV10-1 to TRBJ1-2; D is unresolved. Germline CDR1 and CDR2: WNHNN and SYGVQD (reference sequence). Trimming left V 6 bases short and J 10 bases short, with 18 bases between. The CDR3 is 13 amino acids. The CDR3 nucleotides read TGCGCCAGCAGCGGTGGTGACGGGTTTGTCTACACCTTC. This translates into CASSGGDGFVYTF.

This sequence joins TRBV6-6 and TRBJ2-3; 10 bases match TRBD2. V lost 7 bases, J lost 4 bases, and 8 bases stayed unmatched. This CDR3 comprises 15 residues. Germline-derived CDR1 and CDR2 are MNHNY and SVGAGI (reference sequence). The CDR3 loop is CASTRTSGNPDTQYF. The CDR3 DNA reads TGTGCCAGCACCAGGACTAGCGGAAATCCAGATACGCAGTATTTT.

The V gene is TRBV15, the J gene TRBJ1-3, with D unresolved. In germline, CDR1 is LNHNV, CDR2 YYDKDF (reference sequence). Trimming shortened V by 0 bases and J by 2 bases, and 5 bases separated the two germline ends. CDR3 length: 14 amino acids. The CDR3 protein is CATSRDLAGNTIYF. DNA for the CDR3: TGTGCCACCAGCAGAGATCTCGCTGGAAACACCATATATTTT.

In DNA form, the CDR3 reads TGTGCCAGCAGTACATCGCCAGGCACAGATACGCAGTATTTT. Protein product: CASSTSPGTDTQYF. The V gene is TRBV6-4, the J gene TRBJ2-3; no clear D. Germline V gene sequence: CDR1 MRHNA, CDR2 SNTAGT. The CDR3 is made up of 14 amino acids. Trimming removed 5 bases from V and 1 base from J, with 10 bases in between.

The gene calls are TRBV6-6 and TRBJ1-1, with unresolved D. The CDR3 contains 13 residues. CDR1 is MNHNY and CDR2 is SVGAGI in the germline V gene (reference sequence). V was clipped by 7 bases and J by 4 bases, with 13 bases between them. CDR3 protein: CASTREAPTEAFF. The CDR3 DNA reads TGTGCCAGCACCCGTGAGGCCCCCACTGAAGCTTTCTTT.

The gene calls are TRBV28 and TRBJ1-5, with D possibly TRBD1 on 6 matching bases. The V and J ends lost 4 bases and 3 bases respectively, with 16 bases between them. From germline, CDR1 is MDHEN and CDR2 SYDVKM. The CDR3 is 16 amino acids. The CDR3 DNA is TGTGCCAGCAGTTCGCCCCGTCCGGGACACAATCAGCCCCAGCATTTT. This encodes CASSSPRPGHNQPQHF.

This chain links TRBV23-1 with TRBJ2-7; D remains unclear. TRBV23-1 is filed as an ORF, its function uncertain. This CDR3 is built from 14 residues. The germline V and J ends were trimmed by 5 bases and 3 bases, with 14 bases remaining between them. CDR3 DNA: TGCGCCAGCAGTTTCCCGGCCGCAGGCTACGAGCAGTACTTC. Amino acids: CASSFPAAGYEQYF.

The chain couples TRBV2 to TRBJ1-4, with 8 positions matching TRBD1. CDR3 length equals 14 residues. J lost 6 bases, V lost 5 bases, and 5 bases had no gene match. Germline assignment: CDR1 SNHLY and CDR2 FYNNEI. The CDR3 DNA sequence: TGTGCCAGCAGTCTGACAGGGGTGGATGAAAAACTGTTTTTT. Its protein is CASSLTGVDEKLFF.

The V call is TRBV19, the J call TRBJ1-2; 8 nucleotides match TRBD1. V shed 1 base, J shed 2 bases, and the junction held 6 bases outside the gene matches. CDR1 is LNHDA, CDR2 SQIVND, per germline (reference sequence). The CDR3 has 16 amino acids. This chain's CDR3 is CASSIAAGTGNYGYTF. The CDR3 DNA is TGTGCCAGTAGTATAGCCGCCGGGACAGGAAACTATGGCTACACCTTC.

The chain recombines TRBV2 with TRBJ2-7; 8 bases line up with TRBD1. Germline-derived CDR1 and CDR2 are SNHLY and FYNNEI. The CDR3 length is 13 residues. The V gene end was trimmed by 3 bases and the J gene end by 4 bases; junction bases not matched to a gene: 2. CDR3 in amino acids: CASSEDRVYEQYF. CDR3 nucleotides: TGTGCCAGCAGTGAGGACAGGGTTTACGAGCAGTACTTC.

The CDR3 bases are TGCGCCAGCAGCCAAGAGGGGGCAGGGGACACTGAAGCTTTCTTT. As protein: CASSQEGAGDTEAFF. V gene TRBV4-3 combines with J gene TRBJ1-1, with a tentative D call TRBD1 (6 bases). CDR1 and CDR2 (germline): LGHNA, YSLEER. The V end was cut by 0 bases, the J end by 3 bases, with 11 bases between. There are 15 residues in the CDR3.

The CDR3 loop reads CATTKRENEKLFF. The CDR3 DNA follows: TGTGCCACGACCAAGCGGGAAAATGAAAAACTGTTTTTT. V is TRBV10-3 and J is TRBJ1-4; D is uncertain. V lost 10 bases and J lost 5, with 14 bases in between. The CDR3 extends over 13 amino acids. Per the germline V gene, CDR1 is ENHRY and CDR2 is SYGVKD.

The chain combines TRBV27 with TRBJ1-2, with D possibly being TRBD1 (6 bases). Germline lookup yields CDR1 MNHEY and CDR2 SMNVEV (reference sequence). This CDR3 spans 15 amino acids. The V end was cut by 7 bases, the J end by 2 bases, with 17 bases between. For the CDR3, the DNA is TGTGCCAGCACCCTGGTCCCGGGGACAAACTATGGCTACACCTTC. The encoded protein is CASTLVPGTNYGYTF.

The chain joins TRBV7-8 to TRBJ2-2; D uncertain. Trimming pared 6 bases from V and 5 bases from J, leaving 13 bases between. This CDR3 comprises 14 residues. Germline V CDR1 and CDR2: SGHVS, FQNEAQ. The DNA for the CDR3 is TGTGCCAGCAGTTCCTCCATAGCAACCGGGGAGCTGTTTTTT. Residues: CASSSSIATGELFF. The full variable domain, its missing parts supplied by reference TRBV7-8 and TRBJ2-2, is GAGVSQSPRYKVAKRGQDVALRCDPISGHVSLFWYQQALGQGPEFLTYFQNEAQLDKSGLPSDRFFAERPEGSVSTLKIQRTQQEDSAVYLCASSSSIATGELFFGEGSRLTVL.

The V call is TRBV7-9, the J call TRBJ2-3; 9 bases are shared with TRBD2. The CDR3 covers 16 residues. Trimming took 2 bases from V and 1 from J; bases not matched to a gene: 4. Germline loops: CDR1 SEHNR, CDR2 FQNEAQ (reference sequence). The CDR3 reads CASSLSRGGRTDTQYF. The DNA of the CDR3 is TGTGCCAGCAGCTTATCGCGGGGGGGACGCACAGATACGCAGTATTTT.

The chain is built from TRBV9 and TRBJ1-2; 7 nucleotides line up with TRBD1. This CDR3 region has 13 residues. Looked up from germline, CDR1 is SGDLS and CDR2 is YYNGEE. V shed 0 bases, J shed 10 bases, and the junction held 6 bases outside the gene matches. CDR3 in DNA: TGTGCCAGCAGCGTAGAGACAGGGTCGTCCTACACCTTC. Translated: CASSVETGSSYTF.

The chain combines TRBV18 with TRBJ1-1, with D perhaps matching TRBD1 (6 bases). CDR3 size: 13 residues. Germline values: CDR1 KGHSH, CDR2 LQKENI. Trimming cost V 5 bases and J 4 bases, with 11 bases left between them. The CDR3 loop reads CASSSAGATEAFF. CDR3 bases: TGTGCCAGCTCATCGGCGGGGGCCACTGAAGCTTTCTTT. The full variable domain, in which reference TRBV18 and TRBJ1-1 provide the parts outside the CDR3, is NAGVMQNPRHLVRRRGQEARLRCSPMKGHSHVYWYRQLPEEGLKFMVYLQKENIIDESGMPKERFSAEFPKEGPSILRIQQVVRGDSAAYFCASSSAGATEAFFGQGTRLTVV.

The chain recombines TRBV2 with TRBJ2-7; D gene uncertain. Trimming removed 8 bases from V and 3 bases from J, with 14 bases in between. The CDR3 is made up of 13 amino acids. The germline gives CDR1 SNHLY, CDR2 FYNNEI. CDR3 sequence reads: CASEEWSHYEQYF. The CDR3 DNA reads TGTGCCAGCGAGGAATGGAGCCACTACGAGCAGTACTTC.

The CDR3 DNA reads as TGTGCCAGCAGACACGGGTCTGAAGCTTTCTTT. Its translation is CASRHGSEAFF. The chain combines TRBV6-5 with TRBJ1-1; D unclear. Germline-derived CDR1 and CDR2 are MNHEY and SVGAGI. Trimming stripped 6 bases from V and 6 bases from J, with 8 bases between. This CDR3 has 11 residues.

This chain connects TRBV7-9 to TRBJ2-6, with D possibly being TRBD2 (5 bases). Deletions cut 6 bases from V and 3 bases from J, with 9 bases between. The CDR3 runs to 14 residues. Germline CDR1 and CDR2: SEHNR and FQNEAQ (reference sequence). Here the CDR3 reads CASSFGIGANVLTF. The CDR3 DNA sequence: TGTGCCAGCAGTTTCGGGATTGGGGCCAACGTCCTGACTTTC. Looking up the rest from reference TRBV7-9 and TRBJ2-6 gives the full variable domain: DTGVSQNPRHKITKRGQNVTFRCDPISEHNRLYWYRQTLGQGPEFLTYFQNEAQLEKSRLLSDRFSAERPKGSFSTLEIQRTEQGDSAMYLCASSFGIGANVLTFGAGSRLTVL.

V and J are TRBV11-2 and TRBJ2-1; weak D call: TRBD1 (7 bases). This CDR3 has 12 amino acids. Deletions cut 5 bases from V and 8 bases from J, with 10 bases between. From germline, CDR1 is SGHAT and CDR2 FQNNGV. The CDR3 nucleotides are TGTGCCAGCAGCCCAGGGGGGCATGAGCAGTTCTTC. It is translated as CASSPGGHEQFF.

This rearrangement joins TRBV5-8 to TRBJ1-5; 7 nucleotides align to TRBD1. Per the germline V gene, CDR1 is SGHTS and CDR2 is YDEGEE. V lost 1 base, J lost 6 bases, and 13 bases stayed unmatched. The CDR3 is 17 amino acids. CDR3 protein: CASSLLRGVFQGQPQHF. In DNA, the CDR3 is TGTGCCAGCAGCTTGCTCAGGGGGGTTTTCCAGGGTCAGCCCCAGCATTTT.

The V gene is TRBV6-5, the J gene TRBJ1-1; tentative D call: TRBD1 (6 bases). Per germline, CDR1 MNHEY and CDR2 SVGAGI. The CDR3 runs to 11 residues. The V end lost 2 bases, the J end lost 11 bases, and 9 bases lay between the germline ends. DNA of the CDR3: TGTGCCAGCAGTTACCAGGGGTGGGCTTTCTTT. Encoded protein: CASSYQGWAFF.